This T cell receptor (beta chain) was captured by sequencing in a study of technical replicates of blood from several donors (dated by TCRdb to 2016 to 2017). Worth noting for this clone: Its antigen is not yet known. No per-base quality is available; no much larger clone lies one base away.

At the junction V is shortened by 4 bases and J by 7 bases; bases outside the gene matches: 12. The germline V gene provides CDR1 SGHDN and CDR2 FVKESK. Taken from cysteine to phenylalanine, the CDR3 has 16 residues. The retained sequence is limited to the CDR3, 48 bases, with the frame set at the first base. Receptor amplification or capture employed the immunoSEQ multiplex PCR assay. The source is immuneACCESS, and TCRdb retained only in-frame sequences with V and J called. Part of the clones is not carried over; for the studies checked, unresolved V genes explain less than half of this, and the remainder is unexplained. The sample table records 60,000 to 80,000 clones; about 89% of these occur just once. Of the sample, around 4.5% is held by the ten largest clones.

The chain couples TRBV14 to TRBJ1-4; TRBD1 agrees with 7 junctional bases. What was sequenced was PBMCs. This sequence originates from a human donor in good health. Some clones in this sample may be carry-over from other donors' samples. The CDR3: CASSRGTGSGGEKLFF. At the DNA level, the sequence is TGTGCCAGCAGCCGGGGAACGGGGTCAGGGGGTGAAAAACTGTTTTTT.